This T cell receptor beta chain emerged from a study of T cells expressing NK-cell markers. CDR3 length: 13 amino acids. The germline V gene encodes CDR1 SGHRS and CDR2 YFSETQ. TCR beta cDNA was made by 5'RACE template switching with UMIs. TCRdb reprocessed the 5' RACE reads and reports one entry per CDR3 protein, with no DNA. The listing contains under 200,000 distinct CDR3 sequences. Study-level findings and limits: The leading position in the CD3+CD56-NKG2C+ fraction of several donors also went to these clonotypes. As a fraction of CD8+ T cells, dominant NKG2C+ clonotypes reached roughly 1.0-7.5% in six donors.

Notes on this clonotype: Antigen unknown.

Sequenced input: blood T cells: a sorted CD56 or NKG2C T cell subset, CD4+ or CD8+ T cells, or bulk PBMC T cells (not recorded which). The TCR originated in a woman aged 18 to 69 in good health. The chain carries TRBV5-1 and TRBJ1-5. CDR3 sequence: CASSLDPNQPQHF.